Listed below are T cell receptor beta chains from one sample, sequenced in a study of shared clonotypes between healthy human individuals. The data were produced by immunoSEQ multiplex PCR, yet TCRdb's version contains in-frame clones alone and is incomplete. The sample has fewer than 3 million clones; under 95% are singletons. Sequencing was performed on naive CD4+ T cells from PBMCs. The source of these receptors is a man in his late teens or twenties in good health. Some clones in this sample may be carry-over from other donors' samples. Both conserved end residues are part of each CDR3. Fields, in order: D gene, clone size, J gene, V gene, CDR3 DNA, CDR3 protein. A D gene is named only where the DNA matches it firmly. Clone size is not always given. Where it is, it says once, few, many or a class for expanded clones.

-,-,TRBJ2-1,TRBV29-1,TGCAGCGTCAGGAGGGGCATGGGGGGTAGTTCCTACAATGAGCAGTTCTTC,CSVRRGMGGSSYNEQFF
TRBD1,-,TRBJ1-2,TRBV4-1,TGCGCCAGCAGCCAAGGGTCCCCAGGGGGGGCGGATGGCTACACCTTC,CASSQGSPGGADGYTF
-,-,TRBJ2-1,TRBV7-2,TGTGCCAGCAGCTCGACTAGTTACAATGAGCAGTTCTTC,CASSSTSYNEQFF
TRBD2,-,TRBJ2-5,TRBV9,TGTGCCAGCGGAGGACTAGCGGCTAACCAAGAGACCCAGTACTTC,CASGGLAANQETQYF
TRBD2,-,TRBJ2-7,TRBV5-1,TGCGCCAGCAGCTTGGGGTCTAGCGGGAGAGGCTACGAGCAGTACTTC,CASSLGSSGRGYEQYF
-,-,TRBJ2-7,TRBV27,TGTGCCAGCAGTTTTCTACCCTCAGGGGCTGAGCAGTACTTC,CASSFLPSGAEQYF
-,-,TRBJ2-5,TRBV5-1,TGCGCCAGCAGCTTCCGGGACAATCAAGAGACCCAGTACTTC,CASSFRDNQETQYF
-,-,TRBJ1-2,TRBV28,TGTGCCAGCACCACCATGATCGGGGGATCCGATGGCTACACCTTC,CASTTMIGGSDGYTF
-,-,TRBJ1-1,TRBV10-3,TGTGCCATCAGAGATTACCCGGTTGACGCTGAAGCTTTCTTT,CAIRDYPVDAEAFF
-,-,TRBJ1-5,TRBV9,TGTGCCAGCAGCGTAGCCCCGTTTCGGCCCCAGCATTTT,CASSVAPFRPQHF
-,once,TRBJ1-1,TRBV5-1,TGCGCCAGCAGCTCGATCGCCCCGCTGACTGAAGCTTTCTTT,CASSSIAPLTEAFF
-,-,TRBJ2-5,TRBV7-9,TGTGCCAGCAGCGTTCAGGGGTCACAAGAGACCCAGTACTTC,CASSVQGSQETQYF
TRBD1,-,TRBJ1-2,TRBV9,TGTGCCAGCAGCCCGAGAGAGGGAGGGGGCTTGGGAAATGGCTACACCTTC,CASSPREGGGLGNGYTF
TRBD2,-,TRBJ2-7,TRBV28,TGTGCCAGCAGTCCGATAGCGGGAGGACCCTCTATCGAGCAGTACTTC,CASSPIAGGPSIEQYF
TRBD2,-,TRBJ2-7,TRBV5-6,TGTGCCAGCAGCTTGTTACGGACTAGGGCCTACGAGCAGTACTTC,CASSLLRTRAYEQYF
-,-,TRBJ2-3,TRBV5-4,TGTGCCAGCAGCTCCTTGGACAGTTCAGGCACAGATACGCAGTATTTT,CASSSLDSSGTDTQYF
-,-,TRBJ1-1,TRBV28,TGTGCCAGCAGTCCCCGGACTTACGCCCCTGAAGCTTTCTTT,CASSPRTYAPEAFF
-,-,TRBJ1-1,TRBV11-2,TGTGCCAGCAGCTTAGTGGTCAGCCTTGATGCTGAAGCTTTCTTT,CASSLVVSLDAEAFF
-,-,TRBJ2-7,TRBV29-1,TGCAGCATTGGATCGGGGGACGAGCAGTACTTC,CSIGSGDEQYF
-,-,TRBJ2-7,TRBV7-2,TGTGCCAGCAGCTTATTCGCAGGTTCGGGCTCCTACGAGCAGTACTTC,CASSLFAGSGSYEQYF
TRBD2,-,TRBJ2-3,TRBV28,TGTGCCAGCAGCGTGACTAGCGCCGGACCAGATACGCAGTATTTT,CASSVTSAGPDTQYF
-,-,TRBJ2-2,TRBV28,TGTGCCACCACAAGCCCAGGGAGTTACACCGGGGAGCTGTTTTTT,CATTSPGSYTGELFF
-,once,TRBJ2-5,TRBV16,TGTGCCAGCAGCCAATCCTCGGTGAACCAGTACTTC,CASSQSSVNQYF
TRBD1,-,TRBJ1-4,TRBV28,TGTGCCAGCAGTTCCACAGGGGGCGCCGTAAATGAAAAACTGTTTTTT,CASSSTGGAVNEKLFF
-,-,TRBJ2-7,TRBV10-1,TGCGCCAGCAGTGAGTCGAAGTCCTGGGGGACCTACGAGCAGTACTTC,CASSESKSWGTYEQYF
-,-,TRBJ1-1,TRBV19,TGTGCCAGTAACCCTCCACAGACTGAATACACTGAAGCTTTCTTT,CASNPPQTEYTEAFF